These T cell receptor beta chains were read from a single sample in a study of blood T cells in healthy people across ages. TCRdb fed the 5' RACE reads into MiXCR, producing one record per CDR3 protein. The sample lists fewer than 650,000 distinct CDR3 sequences, about 28% occurring once. These records were also assigned to another study, of T cells of mothers and their children.

The specimen sequenced was blood. These receptors all stem from a boy aged 2-9 years in good health. CDR3s leave out the opening cysteine and the closing phenylalanine or tryptophan. Each record gives: J gene, clone size, V gene, CDR3 protein. Clone size appears in some rows only: once, few, many, or a class for an expanded clone.

j_gene: TRBJ2-5; abundance: .; v_gene: TRBV4-1; CDR3aa: ASSHADRGTQY
j_gene: TRBJ2-3; abundance: .; v_gene: TRBV12-3/TRBV12-4; CDR3aa: ASDSGGRKY
j_gene: TRBJ2-1; abundance: few; v_gene: TRBV29-1; CDR3aa: SAANGGDNEQF
j_gene: TRBJ2-2; abundance: .; v_gene: TRBV5-1; CDR3aa: ASSLDSFNTGELF
j_gene: TRBJ2-5; abundance: few; v_gene: TRBV20-1; CDR3aa: SAGSEAQETQY
j_gene: TRBJ2-1; abundance: few; v_gene: TRBV20-1; CDR3aa: SARDSGQYGRAGGSEQF
j_gene: TRBJ2-1; abundance: .; v_gene: TRBV10-3; CDR3aa: AISGIAGGPFRNEQF
j_gene: TRBJ2-3; abundance: few; v_gene: TRBV7-6; CDR3aa: ASSLGVGDTQY
j_gene: TRBJ2-5; abundance: .; v_gene: TRBV15; CDR3aa: ATSRETAIQETQY
j_gene: TRBJ1-1; abundance: .; v_gene: TRBV20-1; CDR3aa: SARAGRNTEAF